This T cell receptor beta chain was documented in a study of blood T cell repertoires in COVID-19 (dated by TCRdb to 2018 to 2021). General notes on the study: The collaborator samples originated in the United States, Italy and Spain and spanned the acute and convalescent phases of COVID-19. Deeply sampled blood TCRbeta repertoires from subjects exposed to, actively infected with, or recovered from COVID-19 were included in the dataset. The sample metadata nearly always contained a de-identified subject ID, COVID-19 status, age in years and sex. A freely available public database, intended as a resource for researchers studying the immune response to SARS-CoV-2, is where the repertoires were released. The material from the prospective study consisted of cDNA or gDNA derived from T cells, B-cell-depleted T cells, or PBMCs. Samples came from the ongoing ImmuneRACE study (first 160 participants) plus 1,254 subjects from 6 global collaborators. Where available, HLA class I and class II types were obtained from metadata supplied by the sample provider rather than from assay-based typing. The study at large found these results: The quantity of clinical and demographic metadata differed by source and by participant and was supplied without curation.

Taken from cysteine to phenylalanine, the CDR3 has 13 residues. Only the CDR3 DNA is retained, 39 bases long and in frame from the first base. According to the germline V gene, CDR1 reads SQVTM and CDR2 reads ANQGSEA. The trim is 6 bases for V and 8 bases for J, with a gap of 16 bases between the germline ends. With respect to this clone: Its antigen remains unidentified. No clone much larger than this one lies a single base away; base qualities are absent.

One collaborating source in Seattle enrolled patients during active infection and followed them longitudinally through the course of disease. Collaborating institutions collected whole blood in K2EDTA tubes following their own protocols. For TCRbeta analysis, collaborators shipped samples in one of three forms: frozen whole blood, isolated PBMCs, or DNA extracted from either of those sample types. TCRbeta CDR3 regions were amplified from genomic DNA using the immunoSEQ Assay, a bias-controlled multiplex PCR. In the original analysis: Within the assay, amplification of reference gene primers was used to estimate how many nucleated cells each sample contained. Sequence reads were collapsed and filtered to measure the absolute abundance of every unique TCRbeta CDR3 rearrangement. For each sample, productive Simpson clonality was calculated by taking the square root of Simpson's diversity index across productive rearrangements. TCRdb re-hosts the immuneACCESS table, in-frame sequences only. Its copies lack some clones; in the studies checked, an unresolved V gene accounts for under half of them, and the cause for the rest is not known. V, J and clone size are taken as reported in that table, and D and trimming were inferred from the DNA itself. This sample comprises more than 80,000 clones, approximately 86% of them detected only once. Approximately 3% of the sample is held by the ten biggest clonotypes.

The rearrangement joined TRBV29-1 to TRBJ1-4; 5 matching bases give a weak D call of TRBD1. This sequence originates from a woman over 75 with COVID-19, enrolled during active disease. The source material was peripheral blood. The DNA sequence follows: TGCAGCGTCAACATGGGGGGAATCGAAAAACTGTTTTTT. Translated, this is CSVNMGGIEKLFF. This CDR3, with the reference TRBV29-1 and TRBJ1-4 proteins standing in past its ends, gives the full variable domain SAVISQKPSRDICQRGTSLTIQCQVDSQVTMMFWYRQQPGQSLTLIATANQGSEATYESGFVIDKFPISRPNLTFSTLTVSNMSPEDSSIYLCSVNMGGIEKLFFGSGTQLSVL.